The 25 T cell receptor beta chains in this list originate from one sample, sequenced in a study of CD8 T cells in Susac syndrome. Random hexamers were used to reverse transcribe the RNA input (0.5 to 1 ug). TCRdb called the immunoSEQ multiplex PCR reads again in MiXCR, with one record for every CDR3 protein. The data contain approximately 160,000 distinct CDR3 sequences, around 93% of them singletons. Specimen: CD4+ T cells from PBMCs. These receptors were obtained from a human donor with multiple sclerosis.

The CDR3 DNA reads TGTGCCAGTAGCACCGTGCGGAACGCGAACACCGGGGAGCTGTTTTTT. This encodes CASSTVRNANTGELFF. This chain uses TRBV19 with TRBJ2-2; D unclear. Germline CDR1 reads LNHDA; CDR2 reads SQIVND (reference sequence). This CDR3 is 16 amino acids long. With 6 bases removed from V and 0 bases from J, the gap between germline ends came to 14 bases. The entire variable domain, with the rest obtained from reference TRBV19 and TRBJ2-2, is as follows: DGGITQSPKYLFRKEGQNVTLSCEQNLNHDAMYWYRQDPGQGLRLIYYSQIVNDFQKGDIAEGYSVSREKKESFPLTVTSAQKNPTAFYLCASSTVRNANTGELFFGEGSRLTVL.

This clonotype is a singleton in its sample. This chain connects TRBV28 to TRBJ2-1; the D gene is possibly TRBD1 (6 bases). The CDR3 consists of 14 residues. The V end was cut by 7 bases, the J end by 5 bases, with 15 bases between. The germline V gene encodes CDR1 MDHEN and CDR2 SYDVKM. The CDR3 protein is CASITGQTHNEQFF. As DNA, the CDR3 is TGTGCCAGCATCACCGGACAGACTCACAATGAGCAGTTCTTC.

V and J are TRBV2 and TRBJ1-2; the D is unclear. V was shortened by 8 bases and J by 4 bases, with 11 bases between the two germline ends. The CDR3 consists of 12 residues. Per the germline V gene, CDR1 is SNHLY and CDR2 is FYNNEI. CDR3 loop: CASRSRVYGYTF. CDR3 DNA: TGTGCCAGCCGAAGCAGAGTCTATGGCTACACCTTC.

The V gene is TRBV12-3 or TRBV12-4, the J gene TRBJ2-5; 12 bases are shared with TRBD2. The CDR3 spans 19 residues. The junction had 9 bases not matched to a gene; V was cut back by 0 bases and J by 1 base. The CDR3 sequence: CASSLAGASGRGVQETQYF. CDR3 nucleotides: TGTGCCAGCAGTTTAGCGGGGGCTAGCGGGAGGGGGGTCCAAGAGACCCAGTACTTC.

The V and J genes are TRBV6-5 and TRBJ2-1; D possibly corresponds to TRBD1 (6 bases). Germline assignment: CDR1 MNHEY and CDR2 SVGAGI. The CDR3 contains 15 residues. V was trimmed by 0 bases and J by 8 bases, leaving 14 bases between them. DNA of the CDR3: TGTGCCAGCAGTTACTCAGGGGGAGCAGGGTATGAGCAGTTCTTC. Encoded protein: CASSYSGGAGYEQFF.

The chain is built from TRBV5-1 and TRBJ1-1; 9 positions match TRBD1. The CDR3 totals 15 residues. Germline V gives CDR1 SGHRS, CDR2 YFSETQ. V shed 6 bases, J shed 0 bases, and the junction held 6 bases outside the gene matches. CDR3 residues: CASTDGQGLNTEAFF. CDR3 nucleotide sequence: TGCGCCAGCACCGACGGACAGGGGTTGAACACTGAAGCTTTCTTT.

The V gene is TRBV18, the J gene TRBJ2-7; 14 nucleotides match TRBD2. Germline trimming cut 3 bases from V and 7 bases from J; bases unmatched to any gene: 8. The CDR3 loop spans 16 amino acids. CDR1 is KGHSH and CDR2 is LQKENI in the germline V gene. The CDR3 DNA sequence: TGTGCCAGCTCACCGTCGACTAGCGGGGGGGCTGGGGAGCAGTACTTC. Translation gives CASSPSTSGGAGEQYF.

The table lists this clonotype with a count of one. V gene TRBV29-1 combines with J gene TRBJ2-3; 8 bases map to TRBD2. Germline-derived CDR1 and CDR2 are SQVTM and ANQGSEA. Unmatched junction bases numbered 7, after V lost 4 bases and J lost 4 bases. This CDR3 spans 14 amino acids. CDR3 sequence reads: CSVASGRTSDTQYF. CDR3 DNA sequence: TGCAGCGTTGCAAGCGGGAGAACCTCAGATACGCAGTATTTT.

This chain uses TRBV28 with TRBJ1-1; 10 nucleotides line up with TRBD1. The CDR3 length is 15 residues. CDR1 is MDHEN and CDR2 is SYDVKM in the germline V gene. V lost 0 bases, J lost 2 bases, and 0 bases stayed unmatched. The CDR3 protein is CASSLWTGGNTEAFF. Written as DNA, the CDR3 is TGTGCCAGCAGTTTATGGACAGGGGGCAACACTGAAGCTTTCTTT.

This chain connects TRBV30 to TRBJ1-5, with TRBD1 identical over 7 bases. Germline V gives CDR1 GTSNPN, CDR2 SVGIG (reference sequence). The CDR3 consists of 14 residues. Germline trimming cut 4 bases from V and 7 bases from J; bases unmatched to any gene: 10. CDR3 residues: CAWKGTGEGQPQHF. The CDR3 DNA is TGTGCCTGGAAGGGTACAGGGGAAGGGCAGCCCCAGCATTTT.

This clonotype was seen just once. The rearrangement uses TRBV5-6 and TRBJ1-4, with a weak D call TRBD1 (5 bases). There are 13 residues in the CDR3. Trimming left V 1 base short and J 6 bases short, with 7 bases between. Germline V gives CDR1 SGHDT, CDR2 YYEEEE. CDR3 sequence: CASSLRGDEKLFF. The CDR3 region has the DNA TGTGCCAGCAGCTTGCGGGGGGATGAAAAACTGTTTTTT.

The chain employs TRBV12-3 or TRBV12-4 and TRBJ1-1; D uncertain. V lost 6 bases, J lost 6 bases, and 8 bases lay in between. This CDR3 is built from 11 residues. The DNA of the CDR3 is TGTGCCAGCAGCATAGGCGCTGAAGCTTTCTTT. Amino acid sequence: CASSIGAEAFF.

The rearrangement uses TRBV12-3 or TRBV12-4 and TRBJ1-4; 11 bases line up with TRBD1. Germline trimming cut 6 bases from V and 4 bases from J; bases unmatched to any gene: 7. This CDR3 region has 16 residues. The CDR3 DNA reads TGTGCCAGCAGACCGGGACAGGGGGTGTTTAATGAAAAACTGTTTTTT. It specifies CASRPGQGVFNEKLFF.

The chain is built from TRBV12-3 or TRBV12-4 and TRBJ1-2, with D perhaps TRBD1 (5 bases). The length of the CDR3 is 11 residues. V lost 1 base to trimming and J lost 10 bases, with 7 bases between them. The CDR3 DNA is TGTGCCAGCAGTTTAGAACAGGCCTACACCTTC. Translating gives CASSLEQAYTF.

The chain joins TRBV12-3 or TRBV12-4 to TRBJ2-3; D is uncertain. Trimming took 3 bases from V and 4 from J, leaving 5 bases between them. The CDR3 is 12 amino acids. The CDR3 DNA is TGTGCCAGCAGTTTTTATCCAGATACGCAGTATTTT. The encoded protein is CASSFYPDTQYF.

The genes are TRBV12-3 or TRBV12-4 and TRBJ2-2; tentatively, D is TRBD1 (6 bases). The CDR3 is 14 residues long. Trimming left V 6 bases short and J 3 bases short, with 11 bases between. The CDR3 DNA sequence: TGTGCCAGCAGAATACCAGGGGACACCGGGGAGCTGTTTTTT. Its protein product is CASRIPGDTGELFF.

The chain links TRBV24-1 to TRBJ2-1, with 13 bases identical to TRBD2. V dropped 3 bases and J dropped 9; count of bases not matched to a gene: 7. The germline V gene has CDR1 KGHDR and CDR2 SFDVKD. This CDR3 contains 16 residues. The CDR3 coding sequence is TGTGCCACCAGTGATGCCCGGACTAGCGGGGGTGGTGAGCAGTTCTTC. Translation gives CATSDARTSGGGEQFF.

The rearrangement links TRBV11-2 to TRBJ2-7; 14 bases agree with TRBD2. CDR1 is SGHAT, CDR2 FQNNGV, per germline. This CDR3 has 17 amino acids. The ends lost 0 bases at V and 6 bases at J; junction bases unmatched: 7. The chain's CDR3 is CASSLDRTSGGMGEQYF. The CDR3 DNA sequence: TGTGCCAGCAGCTTAGATCGGACTAGCGGGGGGATGGGCGAGCAGTACTTC.

The chain is built from TRBV7-2 and TRBJ2-1; D ambiguous. CDR3 length: 13 residues. With 0 bases removed from V and 6 bases from J, the gap between germline ends came to 6 bases. Germline CDR1 and CDR2: SGHTA and FQGNSA. CDR3 residues: CASSLASFNEQFF. For the CDR3, the DNA is TGTGCCAGCAGCTTAGCGTCTTTCAATGAGCAGTTCTTC.

V and J are TRBV11-2 and TRBJ2-1, with unresolved D. CDR3 length: 14 amino acids. Trimming took off 3 bases at V and 2 bases at J, with 8 bases between the two ends. Germline V gene sequence: CDR1 SGHAT, CDR2 FQNNGV. The chain's CDR3 is CASSFRLTYNEQFF. Written as DNA, the CDR3 is TGTGCCAGCAGCTTCCGCCTGACCTACAATGAGCAGTTCTTC.

The chain recombines TRBV5-4 with TRBJ2-5, with 14 bases lining up with TRBD2. Trimming cost V 4 bases and J 4 bases; bases outside gene matches: 6. Germline values: CDR1 SGHNT, CDR2 YYREEE (reference sequence). This CDR3 is built from 16 residues. The CDR3 nucleotides read TGTGCCAGCAGCCCGGGACTAGCGGGAGTACGAGAGACCCAGTACTTC. Its translation is CASSPGLAGVRETQYF.

This sequence joins TRBV4-3 and TRBJ2-3; the D is unclear. V lost 1 base, J lost 6 bases, and 8 bases lay in between. Germline assignment: CDR1 LGHNA and CDR2 YSLEER. This CDR3 spans 13 amino acids. The CDR3 DNA sequence: TGCGCCAGCAGCCAAGGCGAGCCGGATACGCAGTATTTT. Protein sequence: CASSQGEPDTQYF.

The chain combines TRBV12-3 or TRBV12-4 with TRBJ1-1; D is unclear. The CDR3 is made up of 11 amino acids. V lost 6 bases and J lost 6, with 8 bases in between. CDR3 sequence (DNA): TGTGCCAGCAGGAGACGATCTGAAGCTTTCTTT. This gives the protein CASRRRSEAFF.

This chain uses TRBV9 with TRBJ2-5; D is unclear. The CDR3 runs 11 residues. V was shortened by 2 bases and J by 5 bases, with 4 bases between the two germline ends. The germline CDR1 and CDR2 sequences are SGDLS and YYNGEE. In nucleotides, the CDR3 is TGTGCCAGCAGCGTGGCGGAGACCCAGTACTTC. Protein product: CASSVAETQYF.

The chain carries TRBV20-1 and TRBJ2-7; no reliable D call. Per germline, CDR1 DFQATT and CDR2 SNEGSKA (reference sequence). V dropped 4 bases and J dropped 1 base, with 11 bases sitting between them. CDR3 size: 13 residues. This CDR3 is CSATQSPSYEQYF. Here the CDR3 DNA reads TGCAGTGCTACGCAGAGTCCTTCCTACGAGCAGTACTTC.